This T cell receptor beta chain was identified during a study of CD8+ T cells in alopecia areata. CDR3 length: 14 amino acids. Losses at the gene ends were 6 bases for V and 2 bases for J; bases not matched to a gene: 7. CDR1 SNHLY and CDR2 FYNNEI come from the germline V gene. Investigators isolated RNA and reverse transcribed it into cDNA to act as the sequencing template. Sequencing used immunoSEQ multiplex PCR; TCRdb keeps in-frame clones, though not all of them. The sample consists of roughly 100,000 clones, around three fifths of them appearing once. General study results and limits: Mouse data revealed clearer TCR sharing than patient data did, a gap possibly tied to HLA. Researchers report lesional scalp, most notably alopecia totalis/universalis, outstripped normal scalp in clonality.

This clone was seen repeatedly, ten times or more. What it binds is not known. Separation by sorting yielded CD4+ and CD8+ T cells from PBMCs. Sample: CD4+ T cells sorted from blood. The gene calls are TRBV2 and TRBJ2-7; 7 bases agree with TRBD1. The sequence was obtained from a human donor in good health. The chain's CDR3 is CASSVGDRTYEQYF. In DNA form, the CDR3 reads TGTGCCAGCAGCGTCGGGGACAGAACCTACGAGCAGTACTTC.